Listed below are T cell receptor beta chains from one sample, sequenced in a study of PD-L1 blockade in urothelial cancer. Sequenced by immunoSEQ multiplex PCR; TCRdb stores in-frame clones only, minus some. The sample carries 30,000 to 40,000 clones, approximately 80% recorded once. Source: PBMCs, taken around atezolizumab (anti-PD-L1) treatment. All receptors derive from a man aged 65-85 years with urothelial cancer. CDR3s include the opening cysteine and the closing phenylalanine or tryptophan. D genes are given only for firm matches. Expanded clones get a size class; other rows say once, few or many, or leave the size out.

>NA|TRBJ1-3|TRBV29-1|NA|13
TGCAGCGTTGTTCTACTCTCTGGAAACACCATATATTTT
CSVVLLSGNTIYF
>NA|TRBJ1-2|TRBV19|NA|13
TGTGCCAGTAGCCCCATCCCTCAGGGGCGCTACACCTTC
CASSPIPQGRYTF
>NA|TRBJ1-4|TRBV4-1|TRBD1|14
TGCGCCAGCAGCCAAGGGACAGGCAGTGAAAAACTGTTTTTT
CASSQGTGSEKLFF
>NA|TRBJ2-1|TRBV4-2|TRBD2|18
TGTGCCAGCAGCCCCCGACTAGCGGGAGGATCCTCCTACAATGAGCAGTTCTTC
CASSPRLAGGSSYNEQFF
>NA|TRBJ2-1|TRBV25-1|NA|13
TGTGCCAGCAGTGAACCAGGGGCGAATGAGCAGTTCTTC
CASSEPGANEQFF
>NA|TRBJ2-5|TRBV5-1|NA|13
TGCGCCAGCAGCTTGGCCGCCAGGGAGACCCAGTACTTC
CASSLAARETQYF
>NA|TRBJ2-3|TRBV27|TRBD2|15
TGTGCCAGCAGTCCCGCCGCGGGGGGGACAGATACGCAGTATTTT
CASSPAAGGTDTQYF
>NA|TRBJ1-1|TRBV29-1|NA|15
TGCAGCGCCGTTGACGGGTCGCGAACTTACACTGAAGCTTTCTTT
CSAVDGSRTYTEAFF
>NA|TRBJ2-5|TRBV9|TRBD2|15
TGTGCCAGCAGCAACCCTAGCGGCCTGCAAGAGACCCAGTACTTC
CASSNPSGLQETQYF
>NA|TRBJ2-1|TRBV5-1|NA|14
TGCGCCAGCAGCTTGGGACAGTGGGACAATGAGCAGTTCTTC
CASSLGQWDNEQFF
>NA|TRBJ2-2|TRBV14|NA|14
TGTGCCAGCAGCCAGTTCCCGGGCACCGGGGAGCTGTTTTTT
CASSQFPGTGELFF
>NA|TRBJ2-3|TRBV2|TRBD2|15
TGTGCCAGCAGTGTAGCGGGGGGGCGGGGAGATACGCAGTATTTT
CASSVAGGRGDTQYF
>NA|TRBJ2-5|TRBV28|TRBD2|13
TGTGCCAGCAGTTTACCGGGACTAGGGGCCCAGTACTTC
CASSLPGLGAQYF
>NA|TRBJ2-2|TRBV18|NA|15
TGTGCCAGCTCACCACTCAGGGGTAGTGCCGGGGAGCTGTTTTTT
CASSPLRGSAGELFF
>NA|TRBJ2-2|TRBV19|NA|14
TGTGCCAGTAGTGGTGAGGGAGTTGCCGGGGAGCTGTTTTTT
CASSGEGVAGELFF
>NA|TRBJ2-2|TRBV27|NA|14
TGTGCCAGCAGTCCGAGACAGCGTACCGGGGAGCTGTTTTTT
CASSPRQRTGELFF
>NA|TRBJ1-1|TRBV29-1|NA|12
TGCAGCGCTCAGGGCCAAAACACTGAAGCTTTCTTT
CSAQGQNTEAFF
>NA|TRBJ2-5|TRBV5-1|NA|13
TGCGCCAGCAGCTGGGACTTTGAAGAGACCCAGTACTTC
CASSWDFEETQYF
>NA|TRBJ2-1|TRBV5-1|NA|11
TGCGCCAGCAGGCAGGGAAATGAGCAGTTCTTC
CASRQGNEQFF
>few|TRBJ2-4|TRBV29-1|TRBD2|13
TGCAGCGAGACTCCGGGACTAGGGGGCATTCAGTACTTC
CSETPGLGGIQYF
>NA|TRBJ2-1|TRBV5-5|TRBD1|14
TGTGCCAGCGTCCCGGGACAGCGATACAATGAGCAGTTCTTC
CASVPGQRYNEQFF
>NA|TRBJ1-1|TRBV18|TRBD1|16
TGTGCCAGCTCACCACCGTCAGGGGGCGTGAACACTGAAGCTTTCTTT
CASSPPSGGVNTEAFF
>NA|TRBJ2-6|TRBV15|NA|19
TGTGCCACCAGCAAAGAGGCAGGTTTACCACCGTTTGGGGCCAACGTCCTGACTTTC
CATSKEAGLPPFGANVLTF
>NA|TRBJ2-7|TRBV11-2|NA|17
TGTGCCAGCAGCCCTAATCCCACAGGGTTCTCCTACAACGAGCAGTACTTC
CASSPNPTGFSYNEQYF
>NA|TRBJ1-3|TRBV5-1|NA|15
TGCGCCAGCAGCTCGACGGGGATTGCTGGAAACACCATATATTTT
CASSSTGIAGNTIYF
>NA|TRBJ2-7|TRBV5-1|NA|12
TGCGCCAGCAGCAGCAATTCCTACGAGCAGTACTTC
CASSSNSYEQYF
>few|TRBJ2-5|TRBV27|TRBD2|16
TGTGCCAGCAGTTTAGGCATCGGACTAGCGGAAGAGACCCAGTACTTC
CASSLGIGLAEETQYF
>NA|TRBJ1-2|TRBV21-1|NA|17
TGTGCCAGCAGCAAGCGCCCCCACTCGACCAGGGGGGATATCTACACCTTC
CASSKRPHSTRGDIYTF
>NA|TRBJ1-1|TRBV29-1|NA|12
TGCAGCGTTGTAACCTCCAGGGATGGAGCTTTCTTT
CSVVTSRDGAFF
>NA|TRBJ2-1|TRBV5-4|NA|15
TGTGCCAGCAGGACAGGTGATGGCTCCTACAATGAGCAGTTCTTC
CASRTGDGSYNEQFF
>NA|TRBJ2-1|TRBV7-3|TRBD2|17
TGTGCCAGCAGTTTCGCCCCGCTAGAAGCGGGAGTAGGTGAGCAGTTCTTC
CASSFAPLEAGVGEQFF
>NA|TRBJ2-7|TRBV7-2|NA|14
TGTGCCAGCAGCTTGGGGGCAGGGTCCTACGAGCAGTACTTC
CASSLGAGSYEQYF
>NA|TRBJ2-5|TRBV7-6|TRBD2|15
TGTGCCAGCAGCTTAAGGCTAGCGGAACCCGGGACCCAGTACTTC
CASSLRLAEPGTQYF
>NA|TRBJ1-2|TRBV5-8|NA|11
TGTGCCAGCAGCGGCACCAGTGGCTACACCTTC
CASSGTSGYTF
>NA|TRBJ1-1|TRBV4-2|NA|14
TGTGCCAGCAGCCAAGTAGGGGCTTTGGCTGAAGCTTTCTTT
CASSQVGALAEAFF
>NA|TRBJ2-1|TRBV10-2|TRBD2|18
TGCGCCAGCACCCAAGGACTAGCGGGGGGACCCACCTACAATGAGCAGTTCTTC
CASTQGLAGGPTYNEQFF
>NA|TRBJ1-2|TRBV21-1|NA|15
TGTGCCAGCAGCAACCGTGCGACTGCTCACTATGGCTACACCTTC
CASSNRATAHYGYTF
>NA|TRBJ2-3|TRBV29-1|TRBD1|13
TGCAGCGTACAGGGGGCTTACACAGATACGCAGTATTTT
CSVQGAYTDTQYF
>NA|TRBJ2-2|TRBV5-6|TRBD1|16
TGTGCCAGCAGCTCCGAGACAGGGGGGGGAAGCCGGCAGCTGTTTTTT
CASSSETGGGSRQLFF